Listed here is a single T cell receptor (beta chain). The antigen is undetermined. The entry originates in a study of long-term antiretroviral therapy in people with HIV. The study's findings and limits: All time points showed a repertoire dominated by clones expanded before ART.

Per individual, the PBMC samples numbered at least one pre-ART and at least two post-ART. The United States was where all participants with HIV were treated. Version v3.0 of the immunoSEQ assay ran at survey level. Using immunoSEQ multiplex PCR, the repertoire was profiled, and TCRdb retains in-frame clones only, with some absent. The sample records 25,000 to 35,000 clones, approximately 90% being singletons. V gave up 3 bases and J gave up 10 bases, with 16 bases separating them. CDR3 length: 14 residues. The germline gives CDR1 SGHNT, CDR2 YYREEE (reference sequence). Specimen: unsorted PBMCs, collected 1.8 years after starting antiretroviral therapy. This sequence joins TRBV5-4 and TRBJ1-4; D uncertain. The sequence was collected from a woman aged 18-29 years with HIV. In nucleotides, the CDR3 is TGTGCCAGCAGCTCGGAGTCCGGGCTTGGAAAACTGTTTTTT. Its protein product is CASSSESGLGKLFF.